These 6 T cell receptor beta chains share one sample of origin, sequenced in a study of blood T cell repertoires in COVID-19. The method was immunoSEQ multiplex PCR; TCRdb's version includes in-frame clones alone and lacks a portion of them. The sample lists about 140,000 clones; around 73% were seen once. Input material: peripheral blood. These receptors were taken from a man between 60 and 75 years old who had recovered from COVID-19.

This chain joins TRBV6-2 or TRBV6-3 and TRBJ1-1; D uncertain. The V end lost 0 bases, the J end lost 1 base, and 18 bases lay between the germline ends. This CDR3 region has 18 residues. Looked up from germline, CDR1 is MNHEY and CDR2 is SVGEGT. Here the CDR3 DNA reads TGTGCCAGCAGTTACTCGACGTTTCTCTACGAGGGGAACACTGAAGCTTTCTTT. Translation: CASSYSTFLYEGNTEAFF.

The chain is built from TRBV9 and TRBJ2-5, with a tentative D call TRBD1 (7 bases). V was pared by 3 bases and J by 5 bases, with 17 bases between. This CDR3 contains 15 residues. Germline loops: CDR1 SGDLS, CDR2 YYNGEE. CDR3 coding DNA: TGTGCCAGCAGCGACAAGACAGGGACTTTTGAGACCCAGTACTTC. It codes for CASSDKTGTFETQYF.

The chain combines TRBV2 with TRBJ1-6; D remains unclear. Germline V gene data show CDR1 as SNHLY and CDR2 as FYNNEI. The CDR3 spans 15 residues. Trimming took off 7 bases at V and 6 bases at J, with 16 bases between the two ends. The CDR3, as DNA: TGTGCCAGCACCCCCTTGGGCAACGGTAATTCACCCCTCCACTTT. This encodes CASTPLGNGNSPLHF.

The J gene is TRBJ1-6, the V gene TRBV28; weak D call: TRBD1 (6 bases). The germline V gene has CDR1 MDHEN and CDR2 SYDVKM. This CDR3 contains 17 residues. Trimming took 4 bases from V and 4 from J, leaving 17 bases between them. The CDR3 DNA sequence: TGTGCCAGCAGTTCACAACTTTTCAGGGGTTATAATTCACCCCTCCACTTT. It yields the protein CASSSQLFRGYNSPLHF.

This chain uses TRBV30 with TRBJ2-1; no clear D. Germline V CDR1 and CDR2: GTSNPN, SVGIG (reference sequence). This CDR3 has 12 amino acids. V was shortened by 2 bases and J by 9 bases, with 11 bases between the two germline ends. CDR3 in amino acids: CAWSWSAGEQFF. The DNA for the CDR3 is TGTGCCTGGAGTTGGTCAGCAGGTGAGCAGTTCTTC.

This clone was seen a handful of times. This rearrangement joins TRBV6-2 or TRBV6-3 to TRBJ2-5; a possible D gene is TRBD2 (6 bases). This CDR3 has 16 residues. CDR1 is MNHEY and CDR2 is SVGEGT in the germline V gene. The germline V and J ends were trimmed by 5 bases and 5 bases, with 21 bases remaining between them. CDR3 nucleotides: TGTGCCAGCAGTGATCCGGGCCGACCTGGGGGGGAGACCCAGTACTTC. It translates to CASSDPGRPGGETQYF.